This T cell receptor (beta chain) derives from a study of blood T cells in healthy people across ages. The germline V gene encodes CDR1 MDHEN and CDR2 SYDVKM. With V trimmed by 7 bases and J by 2 bases, 9 bases remained unmatched. The CDR3 totals 15 residues. This clonotype was observed a handful of times. A sample-barcoded 5' primer and a J-beta primer mix were used in a second PCR of roughly 7 to 11 cycles. TCRdb re-derived calls from the 5' RACE reads in MiXCR, one entry per CDR3 protein. Among hundreds of thousands of distinct CDR3 sequences, 20% to 25% were seen once, and the ten largest hold 9.4%. The sample providers were healthy Caucasian people from Russia, aged roughly 6 to 90. These data were also filed under a second study, of T cells of mothers and their children.

Sample: blood. This sequence originates from a boy aged 5-17 years in good health. This chain joins TRBV28 and TRBJ2-7; 9 positions match TRBD1. The chain's CDR3 is CASIPSGTGTYEQYF. CDR3 in DNA: TGTGCCAGCATTCCTTCCGGGACAGGGACCTACGAGCAGTACTTC.